Following are 8 T cell receptor beta chains from one sample sequenced in a study of T-cell memory formation after mild COVID-19. TCRdb re-derived calls from the 5' RACE reads in MiXCR, one entry per CDR3 protein. Of hundreds of thousands of distinct CDR3 sequences listed, about 20% are singletons. The source material was PBMCs or a T cell subset sorted from them (not recorded which). The source is an adult woman who had mild COVID-19 (a few samples of this study predate the infection). Cell type and time point are not known.

This clonotype was counted ten times or more. The chain combines TRBV9 with TRBJ1-1; the D gene is possibly TRBD1 (6 bases). V lost 3 bases and J 2 bases, leaving 11 bases between the germline ends. Germline CDR1 SGDLS, CDR2 YYNGEE. The CDR3 runs 14 residues. This CDR3 reads CASSGGGANTEAFF. CDR3 nucleotides: TGTGCCAGCAGCGGGGGGGGCGCAAACACTGAAGCTTTCTTT. Full variable domain (outside the CDR3, taken from reference TRBV9 and TRBJ1-1): DSGVTQTPKHLITATGQRVTLRCSPRSGDLSVYWYQQSLDQGLQFLIQYYNGEERAKGNILERFSAQQFPDLHSELNLSSLELGDSALYFCASSGGGANTEAFFGQGTRLTVV.

The chain uses TRBV20-1 and TRBJ2-7; TRBD1 agrees at 10 bases. The V gene end was trimmed by 5 bases and the J gene end by 3 bases; junction bases not matched to a gene: 7. The CDR3 is 14 amino acids. Germline V CDR1 and CDR2: DFQATT, SNEGSKA (reference sequence). The CDR3: CSAARRTGGYEQYF. The DNA of the CDR3 is TGCAGTGCTGCGCGCCGGACAGGGGGCTACGAGCAGTACTTC.

This clonotype was counted between two and nine times. The rearrangement joins TRBV6-5 to TRBJ2-7; 12 bases are shared with TRBD2. The J segment lost 2 bases and the V segment lost 4 bases, leaving 6 bases of the junction unmatched. The germline V gene has CDR1 MNHEY and CDR2 SVGAGI. The CDR3 has 16 amino acids. CDR3 amino acids: CASSFHLAGGPYEQYF. The CDR3 DNA sequence: TGTGCCAGCAGTTTCCACCTAGCGGGAGGGCCCTACGAGCAGTACTTC.

This clonotype came up a few times. CDR3 region: CATSDSVRQGWNEQFF. The CDR3 nucleotides read TGTGCCACCAGTGATTCTGTGCGACAGGGGTGGAATGAGCAGTTCTTC. The rearrangement uses TRBV24-1 and TRBJ2-1, with 8 bases matching TRBD1. From germline, CDR1 is KGHDR and CDR2 SFDVKD. V shed 2 bases and J 7 bases; nucleotides not matched to a gene: 9. The CDR3 is 16 amino acids.

This chain links TRBV20-1 with TRBJ2-5; D is uncertain. The germline V gene has CDR1 DFQATT and CDR2 SNEGSKA (reference sequence). The CDR3 is 12 residues long. Trimming cost V 1 base and J 2 bases, with 5 bases left between them. The CDR3 protein is CSARGSQETQYF. The CDR3 DNA reads as TGCAGTGCTAGAGGATCGCAAGAGACCCAGTACTTC.

The rearrangement uses TRBV10-3 and TRBJ1-1; D possibly corresponds to TRBD1 (6 bases). Germline V CDR1 and CDR2: ENHRY, SYGVKD. The CDR3 is made up of 15 amino acids. V lost 6 bases and J 0 bases, leaving 14 bases between the germline ends. Here the CDR3 reads CAIRPAGDMNTEAFF. In DNA form, the CDR3 reads TGTGCCATCAGGCCGGCAGGGGATATGAACACTGAAGCTTTCTTT.

CDR3 in DNA: TGTGCCAGCAGCTTAGGGGTTCTCACCGGGGAGCTGTTTTTT. It encodes CASSLGVLTGELFF. The V gene is TRBV7-2, the J gene TRBJ2-2, with unresolved D. This CDR3 comprises 14 residues. V lost 1 base and J 4 bases, leaving 7 bases between the germline ends. In germline, CDR1 is SGHTA, CDR2 FQGNSA.

This clonotype was observed at least ten times. This chain connects TRBV29-1 to TRBJ1-1; 7 bases agree with TRBD1. The CDR3 consists of 12 residues. Germline assignment: CDR1 SQVTM and CDR2 ANQGSEA. V lost 5 bases, J lost 5 bases, and 5 bases stayed unmatched. CDR3 coding DNA: TGCAGCGTTACCAGGGGGAGGACTGAAGCTTTCTTT. It encodes CSVTRGRTEAFF.